The entry that follows covers one TCR beta chain sequence. Assay used: immunoSEQ multiplex PCR; TCRdb lists only in-frame clones, some missing. The table has tens of thousands of clones, roughly nine tenths seen once. This specimen belongs to a study of T cell clonotyping in hematopoietic cell transplantation. The CDR3 totals 13 residues. Germline CDR1 is SGHTA and CDR2 is FQGNSA. With 1 base clipped from V and 4 bases from J, the junction kept 0 bases outside the gene matches. Sample: PBMCs, taken 100 days after allogeneic stem cell transplant. This rearrangement joins TRBV7-2 to TRBJ2-5, with 7 bases identical to TRBD2. This TCR derives from a female patient between 50 and 59 years old who had an allogeneic stem cell transplant from a related donor, so the T cells may come from the graft donor. Some clones in this sample may be carry-over from other donors' samples. The CDR3 is CASSLERGETQYF. As DNA, the CDR3 is TGTGCCAGCAGCTTAGAGCGGGGAGAGACCCAGTACTTC.